A selection of T cell receptor beta chains follows, all from one sample in a study of T cell responses to AZD1222 COVID-19 vaccine. The data were produced by immunoSEQ multiplex PCR, yet TCRdb's version contains in-frame clones alone and is incomplete. This table has some 90,000 clones, 89% appearing once. Sequencing used peripheral blood, obtained on day 0 of AZD1222 vaccination. Source of these receptors: an adult in good health. Each CDR3 is given with its conserved first and last residue. A D gene is named only where the DNA matches it firmly. Part of the rows lack a size; the others show once, few, many or a class for expanded clones.

v_gene	d_gene	j_gene	abundance	CDR3aa	CDR3nt
TRBV6-6	-	TRBJ1-5	-	CATAGVPIMNQPQHF	TGTGCCACTGCAGGGGTCCCGATAATGAATCAGCCCCAGCATTTT
TRBV5-1	TRBD2	TRBJ2-3	once	CASSSGTSATDTQYF	TGCGCCAGCAGCTCCGGGACTAGCGCGACAGATACGCAGTATTTT
TRBV29-1	-	TRBJ1-1	-	CSVRTGTVYTEAFF	TGCAGCGTTCGAACAGGGACGGTTTACACTGAAGCTTTCTTT
TRBV6-2/TRBV6-3	TRBD1	TRBJ2-3	-	CASSPLTGGFADTQYF	TGTGCCAGCAGTCCCCTGACAGGGGGCTTCGCAGATACGCAGTATTTT
TRBV7-9	-	TRBJ2-2	-	CASSLWGGELFF	TGTGCCAGCAGCTTATGGGGCGGGGAGCTGTTTTTT
TRBV20-1	-	TRBJ1-4	-	CSASEGGNEKLFF	TGCAGTGCTAGTGAAGGGGGTAATGAAAAACTGTTTTTT
TRBV6-2/TRBV6-3	-	TRBJ2-7	-	CASSYSLSYYEQYF	TGTGCCAGCAGTTACAGCCTTTCCTACTACGAGCAGTACTTC
TRBV30	-	TRBJ1-2	-	CAWTRGINYGYTF	TGTGCCTGGACCCGGGGGATAAACTATGGCTACACCTTC
TRBV5-1	-	TRBJ1-1	few	CASSLDRGTEAFF	TGCGCCAGCAGCTTAGACCGGGGCACTGAAGCTTTCTTT
TRBV11-2	-	TRBJ1-1	-	CASSLNPGFGGNTEAFF	TGTGCCAGCAGCTTGAACCCAGGGTTTGGCGGCAACACTGAAGCTTTCTTT
TRBV27	TRBD1	TRBJ1-5	-	CASSKSDRGSNQPQHF	TGTGCCAGCAGTAAATCGGACAGGGGTAGCAATCAGCCCCAGCATTTT
TRBV4-2	-	TRBJ2-7	-	CASSQEPGEGSVEQYF	TGTGCCAGCAGCCAAGAACCTGGCGAAGGGAGCGTCGAGCAGTACTTC